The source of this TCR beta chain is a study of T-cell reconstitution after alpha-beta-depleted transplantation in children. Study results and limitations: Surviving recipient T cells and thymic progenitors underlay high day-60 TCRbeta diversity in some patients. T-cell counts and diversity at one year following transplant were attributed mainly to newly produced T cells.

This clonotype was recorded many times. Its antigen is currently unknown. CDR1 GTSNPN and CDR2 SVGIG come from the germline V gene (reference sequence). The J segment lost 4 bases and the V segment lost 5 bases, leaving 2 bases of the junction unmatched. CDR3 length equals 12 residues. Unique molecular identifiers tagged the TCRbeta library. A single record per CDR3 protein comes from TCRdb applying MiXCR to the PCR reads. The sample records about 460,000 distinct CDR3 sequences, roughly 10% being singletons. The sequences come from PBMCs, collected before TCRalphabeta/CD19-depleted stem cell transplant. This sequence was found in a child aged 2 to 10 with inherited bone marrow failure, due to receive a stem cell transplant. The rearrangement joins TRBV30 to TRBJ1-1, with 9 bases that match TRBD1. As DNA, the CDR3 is TGTGCCTGGGGACAGGGGACCACTGAAGCTTTCTTT. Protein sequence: CAWGQGTTEAFF.